This TCR beta chain was recovered during a study of CXCR3-negative and CXCR3-positive naive CD8 T cells. Study-level results: CXCR3-positive naive cells carried more hydrophobic TRB CDR3s than CXCR3-negative naive cells did. Diversity proved comparably high across both naive subsets and much lower in memory CD8+ cells. Both naive subsets, CXCR3-negative and CXCR3-positive, displayed similar TRBV-TRBJ usage, unlike memory cells.

5' RACE with UMI labels generated the TRB cDNA libraries. TCRdb re-called the 5' RACE reads and gives one entry per CDR3 protein, without DNA. Found here are 90,000 to 100,000 distinct CDR3 sequences; the top ten clones hold roughly 1.1%. The CDR3 covers 13 residues. Germline lookup yields CDR1 DFQATT and CDR2 SNEGSKA (reference sequence). Triplicate sorts, 300,000 or so cells apiece, were made for each CD8+ T cell subset. Remarks on this clonotype: As yet, its antigen is unknown.

The material sequenced was naive CXCR3+ CD8+ T cells from blood. The subset: CD45RO-CCR7+CD27+CD95- naive CD8+ T cells expressing CXCR3 (TNR3+). The chain has TRBV20-1 and TRBJ2-7; with no DNA, the TCRdb D assignment of TRBD1 cannot be verified. The clonotype originates from a human donor in good health. Some clones in this sample may be carry-over from other donors' samples. The CDR3 loop is CSAFTGVSYEQYF.